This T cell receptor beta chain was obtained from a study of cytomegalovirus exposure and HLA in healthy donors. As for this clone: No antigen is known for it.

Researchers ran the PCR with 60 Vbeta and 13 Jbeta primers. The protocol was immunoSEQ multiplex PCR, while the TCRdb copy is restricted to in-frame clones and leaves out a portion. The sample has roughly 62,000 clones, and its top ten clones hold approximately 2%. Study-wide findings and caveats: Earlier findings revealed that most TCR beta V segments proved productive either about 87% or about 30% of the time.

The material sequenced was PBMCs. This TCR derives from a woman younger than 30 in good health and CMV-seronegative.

For the CDR3, the DNA is TGCGCCAGCAAATTTAACGGGGGGCCGCTCTATGGCTACACCTTC. Amino acid sequence: CASKFNGGPLYGYTF. V usage is TRBV10-2 and J usage is TRBJ1-2, with TRBD1 as a possible D gene (6 bases). The V end lost 7 bases, the J end lost 4 bases, and 19 bases lay between the germline ends. Germline V CDR1 and CDR2: WSHSY, SAAADI. The CDR3 sequence is 15 residues long.